The 18 T cell receptor beta chains below come from one sample, sequenced in a study of siplizumab effects on memory and regulatory T cells. Sequencing used immunoSEQ multiplex PCR; TCRdb keeps in-frame clones, though not all of them. The sample carries 100,000 or so clones, over 85% recorded once. The sequencing input was non-Treg CD4+ T cells sorted from blood. The receptors shown here come from a human donor in good health.

This chain connects TRBV4-1 to TRBJ1-2; no clear D. Germline assignment: CDR1 MGHRA and CDR2 YSYEKL. V lost 0 bases and J 5 bases, leaving 22 bases between the germline ends. CDR3 length: 18 amino acids. The CDR3 DNA follows: TGCGCCAGCAGCCAAGATTCTTGGGATTACCCGAGAACTTATGGCTACACCTTC. Its protein is CASSQDSWDYPRTYGYTF.

This clone was recorded once. The rearrangement links TRBV2 to TRBJ1-2, with TRBD1 matching over 9 bases. The CDR3 has 15 residues. The V segment lost 5 bases and the J segment 8 bases; nucleotides outside the gene matches: 12. CDR1 is SNHLY, CDR2 FYNNEI, per germline. The CDR3 loop reads CASSSVTQGAQGYTF. CDR3 in DNA: TGTGCCAGCAGTAGTGTAACACAGGGGGCGCAGGGCTACACCTTC. Looking up the rest from reference TRBV2 and TRBJ1-2 gives the full variable domain: EPEVTQTPSHQVTQMGQEVILRCVPISNHLYFYWYRQILGQKVEFLVSFYNNEISEKSEIFDDQFSVERPDGSNFTLKIRSTKLEDSAMYFCASSSVTQGAQGYTFGSGTRLTVV.

This clone came up a few times. The chain combines TRBV6-1 with TRBJ2-7; D tentatively fits TRBD1 or TRBD2 (6 bases each). V was clipped by 3 bases and J by 2 bases, with 11 bases between them. CDR3 size: 14 residues. CDR1 MNHNS and CDR2 SASEGT come from the germline V gene. CDR3 nucleotide sequence: TGTGCCAGCAGTGAGGAAGGGGGGCCCTACGAGCAGTACTTC. Translating it yields CASSEEGGPYEQYF.

CDR3 residues: CASSLSRLAGTDTQYF. CDR3 nucleotides: TGCGCCAGCAGCTTGTCCCGACTAGCGGGAACAGATACGCAGTATTTT. V is TRBV5-1 and J is TRBJ2-3; 11 bases map to TRBD2. Germline lookup yields CDR1 SGHRS and CDR2 YFSETQ. The CDR3 is 16 residues long. V dropped 1 base and J dropped 3; count of bases not matched to a gene: 4.

This chain uses TRBV5-6 with TRBJ2-3; unclear D gene. With 0 bases removed from V and 2 bases from J, the gap between germline ends came to 16 bases. Germline loops: CDR1 SGHDT, CDR2 YYEEEE. This CDR3 comprises 17 residues. The CDR3 sequence is CASSLAGRGPPTDTQYF. CDR3 nucleotides: TGTGCCAGCAGCTTGGCAGGTCGAGGACCTCCCACAGATACGCAGTATTTT.

The gene calls are TRBV18 and TRBJ2-7, with D perhaps TRBD2 (6 bases). The CDR3 extends over 14 amino acids. Germline-derived CDR1 and CDR2 are KGHSH and LQKENI. V was trimmed by 2 bases and J by 0 bases, leaving 8 bases between them. As DNA, the CDR3 is TGTGCCAGCTCACCAGGGAGGCGCTCCTACGAGCAGTACTTC. Its translation: CASSPGRRSYEQYF.

This rearrangement joins TRBV30 to TRBJ1-1; 9 bases line up with TRBD1. V trimming: 2 bases; J trimming: 10 bases; junction bases outside the gene matches: 8. Germline CDR1 GTSNPN, CDR2 SVGIG (reference sequence). The CDR3 runs 13 residues. CDR3 region: CAWSNDRGTRAFF. The CDR3 DNA reads as TGTGCCTGGAGTAATGACAGGGGGACACGAGCTTTCTTT.

The rearrangement joins TRBV14 to TRBJ2-7; unclear D gene. Germline V gene data show CDR1 as SGHDN and CDR2 as FVKESK. Between the trimmed V and J ends, which lost 6 bases and 4 bases, there was a span of 13 bases. CDR3 length equals 13 residues. Written as DNA, the CDR3 is TGTGCCAGCAGTCCGGCTGGAGCGTACGAGCAGTACTTC. As protein: CASSPAGAYEQYF.

The chain recombines TRBV4-3 with TRBJ1-1, with D uncertain. Between the trimmed V and J ends, which lost 2 bases and 5 bases, there was a span of 15 bases. CDR3 length: 15 residues. CDR1 is LGHNA, CDR2 YSLEER, per germline. CDR3 loop: CASSQRGVRGTEAFF. The CDR3 DNA sequence: TGCGCCAGCAGCCAACGGGGAGTGAGAGGGACTGAAGCTTTCTTT.

The table lists this clone with a few counts. The chain employs TRBV11-2 and TRBJ1-5; 9 bases are shared with TRBD1. There are 13 residues in the CDR3. V shed 5 bases and J 5 bases; nucleotides not matched to a gene: 1. Germline V CDR1 and CDR2: SGHAT, FQNNGV. CDR3 in amino acids: CASSRDRDQPQHF. The CDR3, as DNA: TGTGCCAGCAGCCGGGACAGGGATCAGCCCCAGCATTTT. The complete variable domain, with remaining parts taken from reference TRBV11-2 and TRBJ1-5, reads EAGVAQSPRYKIIEKRQSVAFWCNPISGHATLYWYQQILGQGPKLLIQFQNNGVVDDSQLPKDRFSAERLKGVDSTLKIQPAKLEDSAVYLCASSRDRDQPQHFGDGTRLSIL.

The CDR3 spells CASSLIGKGVGETQYF. CDR3 DNA: TGTGCCAGCAGCTTAATAGGGAAGGGGGTAGGGGAGACCCAGTACTTC. V and J are TRBV7-2 and TRBJ2-5; tentative D call: TRBD1 (6 bases). This CDR3 is 16 amino acids long. With 2 bases removed from V and 5 bases from J, the gap between germline ends came to 18 bases. Germline CDR1 is SGHTA and CDR2 is FQGNSA.

J is TRBJ1-1 and V is TRBV5-1; no definite D call. The CDR3 is 12 amino acids. The germline gives CDR1 SGHRS, CDR2 YFSETQ. V lost 5 bases, J lost 1 base, and 6 bases lay in between. CDR3 protein: CASRNGNTEAFF. The CDR3 DNA is TGCGCCAGCAGAAATGGGAACACTGAAGCTTTCTTT.

A note on this clone: The identical CDR3 is also encoded by other nucleotide sequences in the sample. This sequence joins TRBV11-2 and TRBJ2-7; unclear D gene. The V gene's germline CDR1 is SGHAT and CDR2 FQNNGV. Trimming removed 1 base from V and 4 bases from J, with 5 bases in between. The CDR3 spans 12 residues. CDR3 protein: CASSLAGYEQYF. As DNA, the CDR3 is TGTGCCAGCAGCTTAGCAGGTTACGAGCAGTACTTC.

This clone is a singleton in its sample. In DNA form, the CDR3 reads TGTGCCAGCTCACCACGGACTTACACCGGGGAGCTGTTTTTT. Translating gives CASSPRTYTGELFF. The chain uses TRBV18 and TRBJ2-2; D is perhaps TRBD2 (5 bases). The V gene lost 1 base and the J gene lost 3 bases, with 6 bases spanning the gap. There are 14 residues in the CDR3. In germline, CDR1 is KGHSH, CDR2 LQKENI.

The rearrangement links TRBV4-3 to TRBJ2-5, with 8 bases identical to TRBD2. With 1 base clipped from V and 1 base from J, the junction kept 8 bases outside the gene matches. Germline V gene data show CDR1 as LGHNA and CDR2 as YSLEER. The CDR3 loop spans 17 amino acids. The CDR3 loop reads CASSQGLSSGGQETQYF. The CDR3 DNA reads as TGCGCCAGCAGCCAAGGTCTCTCGAGCGGGGGCCAAGAGACCCAGTACTTC.

V is TRBV5-8 and J is TRBJ1-6, with no clear D. The length of the CDR3 is 15 residues. V lost 0 bases and J 7 bases, leaving 11 bases between the germline ends. Germline V gene data show CDR1 as SGHTS and CDR2 as YDEGEE. The CDR3 sequence: CASSLGKGVNSPLHF. The CDR3 DNA reads TGTGCCAGCAGCTTGGGGAAGGGCGTCAATTCACCCCTCCACTTT.

The rearrangement joins TRBV7-2 to TRBJ2-2; tentative D call: TRBD2 (7 bases). There are 18 residues in the CDR3. V was cut by 7 bases and J by 4 bases, with 25 bases left in between. Germline assignment: CDR1 SGHTA and CDR2 FQGNSA. CDR3 nucleotide sequence: TGTGCCAGCACCATAACGGGGAAAACGGGGGGCACCACCGGGGAGCTGTTTTTT. This codes for CASTITGKTGGTTGELFF.

The chain joins TRBV7-9 to TRBJ1-6; TRBD1 agrees at 7 bases. Trimming took 2 bases from V and 7 from J; bases not matched to a gene: 2. CDR3 length: 14 residues. CDR1 SEHNR and CDR2 FQNEAQ come from the germline V gene (reference sequence). The CDR3 here is CASSLQGVNSPLHF. Written as DNA, the CDR3 is TGTGCCAGCAGCTTACAGGGGGTCAATTCACCCCTCCACTTT.